This TCR beta chain was captured by sequencing in a study of beta chain features in type 1 diabetes. Germline CDR1 is SGHDN and CDR2 is FVKESK. Trimming removed 0 bases at V and 5 bases at J, with 16 bases between. This CDR3 has 16 residues. The authors reverse transcribed all of the isolated RNA, so sequencing captured expressed TCRB transcripts. The method was immunoSEQ multiplex PCR; TCRdb's version includes in-frame clones alone and lacks a portion of them. This table holds about 160,000 clones, around 63% found once. On this clone: Its antigen is not known.

Study conclusions and caveats: In all four CD4+ subsets, TCRB CDR3 length was significantly, moderately reduced in type 1 diabetes.

This chain links TRBV14 with TRBJ1-2; D not certain. Sequencing was performed on naive CD4+ T cells from blood. This TCR was sampled from a man aged 25 to 40 with type 1 diabetes. The CDR3 DNA reads TGTGCCAGCAGCCAAGATCACAGCTCTATGGGGTATGGCTACACCTTC. This codes for CASSQDHSSMGYGYTF.